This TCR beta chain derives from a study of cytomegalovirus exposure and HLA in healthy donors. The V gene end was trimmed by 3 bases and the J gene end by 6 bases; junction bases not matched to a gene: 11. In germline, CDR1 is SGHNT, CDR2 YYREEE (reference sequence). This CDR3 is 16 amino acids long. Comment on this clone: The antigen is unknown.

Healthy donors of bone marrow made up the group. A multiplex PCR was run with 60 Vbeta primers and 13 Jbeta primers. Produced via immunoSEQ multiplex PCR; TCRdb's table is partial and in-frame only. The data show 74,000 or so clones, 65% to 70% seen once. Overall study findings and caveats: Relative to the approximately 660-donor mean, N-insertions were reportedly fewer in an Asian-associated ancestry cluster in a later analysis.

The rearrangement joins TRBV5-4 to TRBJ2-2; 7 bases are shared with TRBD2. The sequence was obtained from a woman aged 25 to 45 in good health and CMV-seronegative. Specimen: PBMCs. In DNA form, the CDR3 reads TGTGCCAGCAGCTCGAAAACAGGTGGGAGGGCCGGGGAGCTGTTTTTT. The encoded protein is CASSSKTGGRAGELFF.